Shown below are 25 T cell receptor beta chains from a single sample sequenced in a study of CD4 T cells in relation to SARS-CoV-2 and coronaviruses. Antigens for these TCRs are unknown. The unexposed donors gave CD4+ T cells in about 2011-2019, prior to COVID-19. The cells were cultured for under 13 days before CD4+ T cells were isolated. This table comes from immunoSEQ multiplex PCR, and its TCRdb copy is limited to in-frame clones, with some not included. Found here are 20,000 to 25,000 clones, about 70% of them singletons; the top ten hold 9.5% to 15%. The sequenced sample consisted of CD4+ T cells from PBMCs, cultured in vitro. These receptor sequences come from a human donor in good health.

The chain carries TRBV25-1 and TRBJ1-1; a possible D gene is TRBD1 (5 bases). The CDR3 contains 15 residues. V was shortened by 4 bases and J by 0 bases, with 12 bases between the two germline ends. Germline V gene sequence: CDR1 MGHDK, CDR2 SYGVNS. The CDR3 protein is CASSGTAGVNTEAFF. Written as DNA, the CDR3 is TGTGCCAGCAGTGGAACGGCGGGGGTGAACACTGAAGCTTTCTTT.

J is TRBJ1-5 and V is TRBV6-1, with 10 bases identical to TRBD1. The CDR3 is 14 amino acids. With 3 bases clipped from V and 7 bases from J, the junction kept 3 bases outside the gene matches. CDR1 and CDR2 (germline): MNHNS, SASEGT. The CDR3 protein is CASSETGGEQPQHF. CDR3 nucleotide sequence: TGTGCCAGCAGTGAGACAGGGGGCGAACAGCCCCAGCATTTT.

This clone has a single count. The chain has TRBV21-1 and TRBJ1-4; the listed D gene, TRBD1, was not tested against the DNA. TRBV21-1 is given as a pseudogene. CDR3 length: 16 amino acids. In nucleotides, the CDR3 is TGTGCCAGCAGCAAAGGGTTTCAGGGGTGGGGTGAAAAACTGTTTTTT. This gives the protein CASSKGFQGWGEKLFF.

V gene TRBV6-1 combines with J gene TRBJ2-1; 8 bases match TRBD2. V lost 4 bases, J lost 0 bases, and 5 bases stayed unmatched. The CDR3 spans 16 residues. Germline assignment: CDR1 MNHNS and CDR2 SASEGT. CDR3 DNA sequence: TGTGCCAGCAGTGCCCGGGGGGGAAGCTCCTACAATGAGCAGTTCTTC. Residues: CASSARGGSSYNEQFF.

J is TRBJ2-7 and V is TRBV6-5; D is tentatively TRBD1 or TRBD2 (5 bases each). Trimming stripped 0 bases from V and 3 bases from J, with 12 bases between. The V gene's germline CDR1 is MNHEY and CDR2 SVGAGI. The CDR3 contains 15 residues. The CDR3 region has the DNA TGTGCCAGCAGTTACTCGGGGGTGAGCGGCTACGAGCAGTACTTC. It specifies CASSYSGVSGYEQYF.

The rearrangement links TRBV3-1 (or the pseudogene TRBV3-2) to TRBJ1-1; no clear D gene. Germline V CDR1 and CDR2: LGHDT, YNNKEL (reference sequence). V was shortened by 3 bases and J by 2 bases, with 7 bases between the two germline ends. The length of the CDR3 is 13 residues. CDR3 protein: CASSQVTNTEAFF. The CDR3 nucleotides read TGTGCCAGCAGCCAGGTCACAAACACTGAAGCTTTCTTT.

The chain recombines TRBV6-6 with TRBJ2-3; 9 nucleotides line up with TRBD2. The CDR3 loop spans 16 amino acids. CDR1 MNHNY and CDR2 SVGAGI come from the germline V gene (reference sequence). Trimming at V came to 0 bases and at J to 4 bases, leaving 5 bases not matched to a gene. Here the CDR3 DNA reads TGTGCCAGCAGTTACTCTAGCGGGAGCGGGTCAGATACGCAGTATTTT. It translates to CASSYSSGSGSDTQYF.

This clone was observed a single time. The chain uses TRBV7-3 and TRBJ2-3; 12 bases line up with TRBD2. CDR3 length: 15 residues. V shed 2 bases and J 7 bases; nucleotides not matched to a gene: 4. Per the germline V gene, CDR1 is SGHTA and CDR2 is FQGTGA. The CDR3 nucleotides are TGTGCCAGCAGCTTACAACGGACTAGCGGGAATACGCAGTATTTT. It encodes CASSLQRTSGNTQYF.

The rearrangement links TRBV12-3 or TRBV12-4 to TRBJ2-5; a weak D match, TRBD1 (5 bases). The CDR3 length is 13 residues. The V gene lost 6 bases and the J gene lost 4 bases, with 12 bases spanning the gap. The CDR3 loop reads CASRRGALETQYF. As DNA, the CDR3 is TGTGCCAGCAGGCGTGGGGCCCTAGAGACCCAGTACTTC.

The chain recombines TRBV6-4 with TRBJ1-1; D ambiguous. Germline V CDR1 and CDR2: MRHNA, SNTAGT. With 2 bases removed from V and 1 base from J, the gap between germline ends came to 5 bases. This CDR3 region has 13 residues. CDR3 in DNA: TGTGCCAGCAGTGACAGGGAGAACACTGAAGCTTTCTTT. Amino acids: CASSDRENTEAFF.

This clone was detected only a few times. The genes are TRBV9 and TRBJ2-2; D not resolved. CDR1 is SGDLS and CDR2 is YYNGEE in the germline V gene. The CDR3 is 13 amino acids. Trimming shortened V by 0 bases and J by 5 bases, and 5 bases separated the two germline ends. The CDR3 is CASSVVDTGELFF. Here the CDR3 DNA reads TGTGCCAGCAGCGTAGTGGATACCGGGGAGCTGTTTTTT. Using reference TRBV9 and TRBJ2-2 for the parts outside the CDR3, the full variable domain is DSGVTQTPKHLITATGQRVTLRCSPRSGDLSVYWYQQSLDQGLQFLIQYYNGEERAKGNILERFSAQQFPDLHSELNLSSLELGDSALYFCASSVVDTGELFFGEGSRLTVL.

The chain has TRBV6-2 or TRBV6-3 and TRBJ2-1, with TRBD2 matching 7 bases. The CDR3 loop spans 18 amino acids. The V gene's germline CDR1 is MNHEY and CDR2 SVGEGT. Trimming took 1 base from V and 1 from J; bases not matched to a gene: 10. The CDR3 bases are TGTGCCAGCAGTTACTGGAGCGGCAGCGGGGTATCCTACAATGAGCAGTTCTTC. Translated: CASSYWSGSGVSYNEQFF.

This chain links TRBV5-1 with TRBJ1-1, with 7 bases matching TRBD1. The V segment lost 4 bases and the J segment 6 bases; nucleotides outside the gene matches: 9. Germline V gene sequence: CDR1 SGHRS, CDR2 YFSETQ. The length of the CDR3 is 14 residues. CDR3 residues: CASSNTGEVAEAFF. The CDR3 nucleotides are TGCGCCAGCAGCAACACAGGGGAGGTCGCTGAAGCTTTCTTT.

The chain employs TRBV18 and TRBJ2-3; TRBD2 agrees at 8 bases. The V and J ends lost 3 bases and 1 base, in that order; junction bases with no gene match: 9. The CDR3 is 17 amino acids. Germline V gene lookup returns CDR1 KGHSH and CDR2 LQKENI. CDR3 in amino acids: CASSPGGLVTGTDTQYF. Here the CDR3 DNA reads TGTGCCAGCTCACCCGGGGGACTAGTAACGGGCACAGATACGCAGTATTTT.

This chain links TRBV30 with TRBJ2-1; 10 bases match TRBD2. This CDR3 region has 15 residues. Germline V gene lookup returns CDR1 GTSNPN and CDR2 SVGIG (reference sequence). The V segment lost 5 bases and the J segment 8 bases; nucleotides outside the gene matches: 12. CDR3 amino acids: CAWEGLAGEVDEQFF. The CDR3 DNA follows: TGTGCCTGGGAGGGGCTAGCGGGAGAAGTCGATGAGCAGTTCTTC.

This clone was counted between two and nine times. The rearrangement links TRBV5-1 to TRBJ2-7; TRBD1 aligns across 12 bases. The ends lost 5 bases at V and 5 bases at J; junction bases unmatched: 5. CDR1 and CDR2 (germline): SGHRS, YFSETQ. CDR3 length: 14 residues. The CDR3 loop reads CASRFGTGGHEQYF. DNA of the CDR3: TGCGCCAGCAGGTTCGGGACAGGGGGCCACGAGCAGTACTTC.

There are a few counts of this clone. The gene calls are TRBV2 and TRBJ1-3; D not certain. Germline V lookup: CDR1 SNHLY, CDR2 FYNNEI. The CDR3 contains 14 residues. V was trimmed by 2 bases and J by 7 bases, leaving 12 bases between them. In DNA form, the CDR3 reads TGTGCCAGCAGTGAACTGGCTCTTGGGAACACCATATATTTT. Encoded protein: CASSELALGNTIYF.

The chain is built from TRBV4-2 and TRBJ2-5, with a tentative D call TRBD1 (7 bases). This CDR3 spans 15 amino acids. V lost 3 bases, J lost 2 bases, and 13 bases lay in between. Germline V gene lookup returns CDR1 LGHNA and CDR2 YNFKEQ. CDR3 sequence: CASSQAGQPQETQYF. The CDR3 DNA sequence: TGTGCCAGCAGCCAGGCGGGACAGCCACAAGAGACCCAGTACTTC.

V is TRBV27 and J is TRBJ1-5; unclear D gene. Trimming cost V 2 bases and J 1 base, with 6 bases left between them. Germline-derived CDR1 and CDR2 are MNHEY and SMNVEV (reference sequence). The CDR3 has 14 amino acids. The CDR3 sequence is CASSLQGSNQPQHF. CDR3 in DNA: TGTGCCAGCAGTTTACAAGGGAGCAATCAGCCCCAGCATTTT.

This rearrangement joins TRBV5-1 to TRBJ1-5, with D hard to call. This CDR3 has 14 residues. Between the trimmed V and J ends, which lost 0 bases and 1 base, there was a span of 5 bases. From germline, CDR1 is SGHRS and CDR2 YFSETQ. CDR3 nucleotides: TGCGCCAGCAGCTTGGGCGGGAGCAATCAGCCCCAGCATTTT. It yields the protein CASSLGGSNQPQHF.

This sequence joins TRBV6-1 and TRBJ2-7, with 9 bases matching TRBD2. There are 16 residues in the CDR3. Germline CDR1 MNHNS, CDR2 SASEGT. V trimming: 0 bases; J trimming: 4 bases; junction bases outside the gene matches: 7. Here the CDR3 reads CASSEALAGGPYEQYF. The CDR3 DNA sequence: TGTGCCAGCAGTGAAGCGCTTGCGGGAGGGCCTTACGAGCAGTACTTC.

The chain carries TRBV7-3 and TRBJ2-7; a possible D gene is TRBD2 (6 bases). The CDR3 sequence is 14 residues long. V shed 3 bases and J shed 3 bases, with 12 bases lying between them. In germline, CDR1 is SGHTA, CDR2 FQGTGA. CDR3 in DNA: TGTGCCAGCAGCTTGGCGGGACGAGGCTACGAGCAGTACTTC. Protein: CASSLAGRGYEQYF. Full variable domain (remainder filled in from reference TRBV7-3 and TRBJ2-7): GAGVSQTPSNKVTEKGKYVELRCDPISGHTALYWYRQSLGQGPEFLIYFQGTGAADDSGLPNDRFFAVRPEGSVSTLKIQRTERGDSAVYLCASSLAGRGYEQYFGPGTRLTVT.

This rearrangement joins TRBV11-3 to TRBJ2-7, with 8 bases fitting TRBD2. The V gene's germline CDR1 is SGHNT and CDR2 YENEEA. V lost 4 bases and J lost 2; bases outside the gene matches: 10. This CDR3 spans 16 amino acids. Here the CDR3 reads CASSSGGRLETYEQYF. The CDR3 nucleotides are TGTGCCAGCAGCTCGGGGGGGCGCCTGGAGACCTACGAGCAGTACTTC.

This sequence joins TRBV5-8 and TRBJ1-4; perhaps TRBD1 as D (6 bases). CDR3 length: 13 amino acids. Per the germline V gene, CDR1 is SGHTS and CDR2 is YDEGEE. The V gene lost 2 bases and the J gene lost 5 bases, with 7 bases spanning the gap. CDR3 sequence reads: CASSLTGNEKLFF. The CDR3 DNA is TGTGCCAGCAGCTTAACAGGGAATGAAAAACTGTTTTTT.

The chain joins TRBV27 to TRBJ2-7, with D tentatively TRBD1 or TRBD2 (8 bases each). This CDR3 is 17 amino acids long. Germline V lookup: CDR1 MNHEY, CDR2 SMNVEV (reference sequence). The V end lost 6 bases, the J end lost 6 bases, and 27 bases lay between the germline ends. DNA of the CDR3: TGTGCCAGCAGATCAAAACTAAGCGGGAGAGGACAGGGCGAGCAGTACTTC. It encodes CASRSKLSGRGQGEQYF.